These 18 T cell receptor beta chains were sequenced from one sample in a study of blood T cell repertoires in COVID-19. Assay used: immunoSEQ multiplex PCR; TCRdb lists only in-frame clones, some missing. The sample carries around 200,000 clones, roughly 85% recorded once. The source material was peripheral blood. These TCRs come from an elderly woman with acute or convalescent COVID-19.

The chain has TRBV19 and TRBJ1-5; D not resolved. Per germline, CDR1 LNHDA and CDR2 SQIVND (reference sequence). The CDR3 is 13 amino acids. V was pared by 5 bases and J by 1 base, with 6 bases between. The chain's CDR3 is CASSPQSNQPQHF. The CDR3 coding sequence is TGTGCCAGTAGTCCCCAGAGCAATCAGCCCCAGCATTTT.

The chain is built from TRBV28 and TRBJ1-1, with D maybe TRBD1 (5 bases). This CDR3 spans 15 amino acids. The V gene's germline CDR1 is MDHEN and CDR2 SYDVKM. V lost 6 bases and J lost 0, with 14 bases in between. CDR3 DNA sequence: TGTGCCAGCAGCCCTCTCCAGGGATTGAACACTGAAGCTTTCTTT. Translation: CASSPLQGLNTEAFF. The whole variable domain, remainder taken from reference TRBV28 and TRBJ1-1, is DVKVTQSSRYLVKRTGEKVFLECVQDMDHENMFWYRQDPGLGLRLIYFSYDVKMKEKGDIPEGYSVSREKKERFSLILESASTNQTSMYLCASSPLQGLNTEAFFGQGTRLTVV.

The rearrangement uses TRBV5-5 and TRBJ2-2, with 11 nucleotides matching TRBD2. Trimming removed 2 bases from V and 6 bases from J; junction bases left unmatched: 6. The CDR3 loop spans 16 amino acids. CDR1 and CDR2 (germline): SGHKS, YYEKEE (reference sequence). The CDR3 loop reads CASSFSSGRSPGELFF. CDR3 in DNA: TGTGCCAGCAGCTTCTCTAGCGGGAGGTCCCCCGGGGAGCTGTTTTTT.

This chain links TRBV6-2 or TRBV6-3 with TRBJ2-7; 9 bases align to TRBD2. V was clipped by 2 bases and J by 3 bases; unmatched bases: 20. The CDR3 totals 20 residues. Germline V gene sequence: CDR1 MNHEY, CDR2 SVGEGT. This CDR3 reads CASSYPTWRAGGAVYYEQYF. In nucleotides, the CDR3 is TGTGCCAGCAGTTACCCCACTTGGAGAGCGGGAGGCGCCGTGTACTACGAGCAGTACTTC.

This clone showed up just a few times. The genes are TRBV11-3 and TRBJ2-1; D gene uncertain. The CDR3 consists of 14 residues. Germline CDR1 SGHNT, CDR2 YENEEA. The V gene lost 0 bases and the J gene lost 3 bases, with 6 bases spanning the gap. CDR3 residues: CASSLDVVYNEQFF. DNA for the CDR3: TGTGCCAGCAGCTTAGATGTCGTCTACAATGAGCAGTTCTTC. The full variable domain, rest sourced from reference TRBV11-3 and TRBJ2-1, is EAGVVQSPRYKIIEKKQPVAFWCNPISGHNTLYWYLQNLGQGPELLIRYENEEAVDDSQLPKDRFSAERLKGVDSTLKIQPAELGDSAVYLCASSLDVVYNEQFFGPGTRLTVL.

This clone showed up just a few times. The CDR3 coding sequence is TGTGCCTCCAATAGCGGGAGGGCCCCTGATGAGCAGTTCTTC. It specifies CASNSGRAPDEQFF. The rearrangement joins TRBV7-9 to TRBJ2-1; 11 nucleotides agree with TRBD2. Germline V lookup: CDR1 SEHNR, CDR2 FQNEAQ (reference sequence). The CDR3 has 14 residues. With 11 bases clipped from V and 8 bases from J, the junction kept 11 bases outside the gene matches.

This clone was detected a few times. V usage is TRBV18 and J usage is TRBJ1-1, with TRBD1 matching 8 bases. The CDR3 runs to 14 residues. Germline CDR1 KGHSH, CDR2 LQKENI. V was clipped by 5 bases and J by 1 base; unmatched bases: 3. CDR3 sequence: CASSTGTGNTEAFF. Here the CDR3 DNA reads TGTGCCAGCTCAACCGGGACAGGGAACACTGAAGCTTTCTTT.

In DNA form, the CDR3 reads TGCGCCAGCAGCCGGGGGCTAGCGGGAGTGTCCTACGAGCAGTACTTC. Protein: CASSRGLAGVSYEQYF. The rearrangement joins TRBV5-1 to TRBJ2-7, with 10 nucleotides matching TRBD2. Germline V lookup: CDR1 SGHRS, CDR2 YFSETQ. The CDR3 length is 16 residues. J gave up 1 base and V 4 bases, and 8 bases lay outside the gene matches.

J is TRBJ2-1 and V is TRBV5-1, with D perhaps TRBD1 (7 bases). Trimming shortened V by 0 bases and J by 4 bases, and 14 bases separated the two germline ends. CDR3 length equals 16 residues. Germline lookup yields CDR1 SGHRS and CDR2 YFSETQ. CDR3 coding DNA: TGCGCCAGCAGCTTGGCAGGGGCAGGGGGGTACAATGAGCAGTTCTTC. Its translation is CASSLAGAGGYNEQFF.

The chain employs TRBV18 and TRBJ2-7; maybe TRBD1 (6 bases). The germline V gene has CDR1 KGHSH and CDR2 LQKENI. The CDR3 totals 14 residues. Between the trimmed V and J ends, which lost 4 bases and 0 bases, there was a span of 10 bases. CDR3: CASSLGGSSYEQYF. Here the CDR3 DNA reads TGTGCCAGCTCACTAGGGGGTAGCTCCTACGAGCAGTACTTC.

The chain links TRBV5-1 to TRBJ1-1, with D uncertain. Per the germline V gene, CDR1 is SGHRS and CDR2 is YFSETQ. Trimming stripped 5 bases from V and 0 bases from J, with 8 bases between. This CDR3 comprises 13 residues. CDR3 amino acids: CASSETMNTEAFF. The DNA for the CDR3 is TGCGCCAGCAGTGAGACTATGAACACTGAAGCTTTCTTT.

In its sample, this clone was seen once. V is TRBV6-5 and J is TRBJ2-6; 8 bases align to TRBD1. The CDR3 is made up of 16 amino acids. The germline V gene has CDR1 MNHEY and CDR2 SVGAGI. Germline trimming cut 0 bases from V and 2 bases from J; bases unmatched to any gene: 0. Here the CDR3 DNA reads TGTGCCAGCAGTTACTCGGGACAGGCTGGGGCCAACGTCCTGACTTTC. Translating it yields CASSYSGQAGANVLTF.

V is TRBV5-1 and J is TRBJ2-1; 13 nucleotides line up with TRBD2. This CDR3 spans 16 amino acids. Germline V gene lookup returns CDR1 SGHRS and CDR2 YFSETQ. V trimming: 5 bases; J trimming: 4 bases; junction bases outside the gene matches: 6. The CDR3 DNA is TGCGCCAGCAGACTAAGGACTAGCGGGGGATACAATGAGCAGTTCTTC. Protein: CASRLRTSGGYNEQFF.

This clone showed up just once. The chain joins TRBV5-1 to TRBJ1-1, with a tentative D call TRBD1 (5 bases). Deletions cut 2 bases from V and 4 bases from J, with 9 bases between. From germline, CDR1 is SGHRS and CDR2 YFSETQ. The length of the CDR3 is 13 residues. The CDR3 nucleotides are TGCGCCAGCAGCTTAGGGGTCGGCACTGAAGCTTTCTTT. Encoded protein: CASSLGVGTEAFF.

The chain combines TRBV25-1 with TRBJ2-7; TRBD1 aligns across 8 bases. The CDR3 is 16 residues long. Germline values: CDR1 MGHDK, CDR2 SYGVNS. V gave up 1 base and J gave up 3 bases; unmatched junction bases: 8. The CDR3 coding sequence is TGTGCCAGCAGTGAATTGGGGACAGGACAGATCTACGAGCAGTACTTC. Protein: CASSELGTGQIYEQYF.

The V call is TRBV19, the J call TRBJ1-5; tentatively, D is TRBD1 (6 bases). V lost 5 bases to trimming and J lost 6 bases, with 14 bases between them. This CDR3 comprises 14 residues. Germline V CDR1 and CDR2: LNHDA, SQIVND (reference sequence). The CDR3 reads CASSPDLGGQPQHF. CDR3 DNA sequence: TGTGCCAGTAGTCCCGATTTAGGGGGTCAGCCCCAGCATTTT. The variable domain in full, with the rest retrieved from reference TRBV19 and TRBJ1-5, is DGGITQSPKYLFRKEGQNVTLSCEQNLNHDAMYWYRQDPGQGLRLIYYSQIVNDFQKGDIAEGYSVSREKKESFPLTVTSAQKNPTAFYLCASSPDLGGQPQHFGDGTRLSIL.

Only a few counts were recorded for this clone. The chain carries TRBV19 and TRBJ1-1; 8 bases fit TRBD1. The junction had 7 bases not matched to a gene; V was cut back by 10 bases and J by 9 bases. The CDR3 runs 11 residues. CDR1 is LNHDA, CDR2 SQIVND, per germline (reference sequence). This chain's CDR3 is CATNNRGKAFF. DNA of the CDR3: TGTGCCACCAATAACAGGGGGAAAGCTTTCTTT.

J is TRBJ2-2 and V is TRBV6-6; D might be TRBD2 (7 bases). The germline CDR1 and CDR2 sequences are MNHNY and SVGAGI (reference sequence). The CDR3 loop spans 15 amino acids. V dropped 5 bases and J dropped 6 bases, with 16 bases sitting between them. The CDR3, as DNA: TGTGCCAGCAGTACGCCAAAGGGGGGGTCCGGGGAGCTGTTTTTT. Its translation: CASSTPKGGSGELFF.